Below are 19 T cell receptor beta chains sequenced from a single sample in a study of blood T cell repertoires in COVID-19. TCRdb keeps only in-frame clones here, not all; method: immunoSEQ multiplex PCR. The sample yields roughly 70,000 clones, about 88% seen once. Sequencing was done on a sample of peripheral blood. These receptors came from a man between 65 and 79 years old with active COVID-19.

J is TRBJ1-5 and V is TRBV19, with a possible D match to TRBD1 (6 bases). The V gene's germline CDR1 is LNHDA and CDR2 SQIVND (reference sequence). V was trimmed by 7 bases and J by 6 bases, leaving 19 bases between them. The CDR3 totals 15 residues. CDR3 loop: CASTPRGGGVQPQHF. As DNA, the CDR3 is TGTGCCAGTACCCCGAGGGGAGGGGGGGTTCAGCCCCAGCATTTT.

The CDR3 DNA sequence: TGTGCCCATCCCGGGGGACTAGCGGGAGGGCCGGGGGAGACCCAGTACTTC. This codes for CAHPGGLAGGPGETQYF. The chain carries TRBV10-3 and TRBJ2-5; 16 positions match TRBD2. Trimming at V came to 11 bases and at J to 5 bases, leaving 14 bases not matched to a gene. The V gene's germline CDR1 is ENHRY and CDR2 SYGVKD. The CDR3 loop spans 17 amino acids.

This clone was detected only a few times. The rearrangement joins TRBV4-1 to TRBJ2-7, with 9 bases that match TRBD2. The germline V gene has CDR1 MGHRA and CDR2 YSYEKL. V was clipped by 2 bases and J by 1 base; unmatched bases: 6. This CDR3 is built from 16 residues. The DNA for the CDR3 is TGCGCCAGCAGCCAATTTGGTCTAGCGGGGTCCTACGAGCAGTACTTC. Its translation: CASSQFGLAGSYEQYF.

The V call is TRBV7-9, the J call TRBJ2-1; 14 bases are a match to TRBD2. The CDR3 extends over 16 amino acids. V was pared by 5 bases and J by 10 bases, with 10 bases of the junction left unmatched. Per germline, CDR1 SEHNR and CDR2 FQNEAQ (reference sequence). The chain's CDR3 is CASSPRLAGGSGEQFF. CDR3 DNA sequence: TGTGCCAGCAGCCCCCGACTAGCGGGAGGGTCGGGGGAGCAGTTCTTC.

This clone appeared once. This chain connects TRBV19 to TRBJ1-3; tentatively, D is TRBD1 (5 bases). Germline CDR1 and CDR2: LNHDA and SQIVND (reference sequence). V was trimmed by 4 bases and J by 4 bases, leaving 14 bases between them. CDR3 length: 15 amino acids. CDR3 in amino acids: CASSRAGGSGNTIYF. The CDR3 coding sequence is TGTGCCAGTAGTAGGGCCGGGGGGTCCGGAAACACCATATATTTT.

The chain uses TRBV11-2 and TRBJ1-2, with D tentatively TRBD1 (5 bases). The CDR3 contains 17 residues. Looked up from germline, CDR1 is SGHAT and CDR2 is FQNNGV. Trimming cost V 3 bases and J 1 base, with 18 bases left between them. The CDR3 DNA reads TGTGCCAGCAGCTTTGTCCCCACAGGCGACCGTAACTATGGCTACACCTTC. Translated, it gives CASSFVPTGDRNYGYTF.

This clone has only a few counts. The rearrangement uses TRBV5-6 and TRBJ1-5; D remains unclear. CDR3 length: 14 amino acids. With 3 bases removed from V and 5 bases from J, the gap between germline ends came to 12 bases. CDR1 is SGHDT and CDR2 is YYEEEE in the germline V gene. The CDR3 DNA is TGTGCCAGCAGCTCCACACTGAGGGATCAGCCCCAGCATTTT. As protein: CASSSTLRDQPQHF.

The chain couples TRBV14 to TRBJ2-7; D might be TRBD2 (6 bases). This CDR3 contains 15 residues. Between the trimmed V and J ends, which lost 4 bases and 2 bases, there was a span of 15 bases. Germline loops: CDR1 SGHDN, CDR2 FVKESK. The CDR3 DNA reads as TGTGCCAGCAGCCCCCCCAAGCGGGCTCCCTACGAGCAGTACTTC. Translated, it gives CASSPPKRAPYEQYF. The whole variable domain, filled in from reference TRBV14 and TRBJ2-7, reads EAGVTQFPSHSVIEKGQTVTLRCDPISGHDNLYWYRRVMGKEIKFLLHFVKESKQDESGMPNNRFLAERTGGTYSTLKVQPAELEDSGVYFCASSPPKRAPYEQYFGPGTRLTVT.

This chain uses TRBV18 with TRBJ2-6; 11 bases fit TRBD1. The V segment lost 3 bases and the J segment 3 bases; nucleotides outside the gene matches: 10. The germline CDR1 and CDR2 sequences are KGHSH and LQKENI. The CDR3 totals 19 residues. CDR3: CASSPTGQGGAGGANVLTF. CDR3 DNA: TGTGCCAGCTCACCGACGGGACAGGGGGGAGCTGGTGGGGCCAACGTCCTGACTTTC. The full variable domain, with the rest looked up from reference TRBV18 and TRBJ2-6, is NAGVMQNPRHLVRRRGQEARLRCSPMKGHSHVYWYRQLPEEGLKFMVYLQKENIIDESGMPKERFSAEFPKEGPSILRIQQVVRGDSAAYFCASSPTGQGGAGGANVLTFGAGSRLTVL.

This clone turned up a few times. The sample carries other DNA sequences with the same CDR3. This chain joins TRBV2 and TRBJ2-3, with 9 bases lining up with TRBD2. The V segment lost 7 bases and the J segment 2 bases; nucleotides outside the gene matches: 10. This CDR3 has 16 amino acids. Germline assignment: CDR1 SNHLY and CDR2 FYNNEI. The CDR3 spells CASTRGSGSPTDTQYF. The CDR3 DNA is TGTGCCAGCACCAGGGGTAGCGGGAGTCCCACAGATACGCAGTATTTT.

The genes are TRBV29-1 and TRBJ2-7; 9 bases agree with TRBD2. V shed 7 bases and J 7 bases; nucleotides not matched to a gene: 11. This CDR3 is 13 amino acids long. From germline, CDR1 is SQVTM and CDR2 ANQGSEA. For the CDR3, the DNA is TGCAGCGCTGGGGCGGGAGGGGAGTGGGAGCAGTACTTC. Its translation: CSAGAGGEWEQYF.

V is TRBV6-5 and J is TRBJ2-7, with 8 bases identical to TRBD2. Per the germline V gene, CDR1 is MNHEY and CDR2 is SVGAGI. The V and J ends lost 2 bases and 2 bases, in that order; junction bases with no gene match: 8. CDR3 length equals 16 residues. The CDR3 sequence: CASSYGLAGGPYEQYF. CDR3 nucleotides: TGTGCCAGCAGTTACGGTCTCGCGGGAGGACCCTACGAGCAGTACTTC.

The rearrangement links TRBV30 to TRBJ2-1; TRBD2 matches at 8 bases. The junction had 10 bases not matched to a gene; V was cut back by 3 bases and J by 12 bases. There are 13 residues in the CDR3. Germline assignment: CDR1 GTSNPN and CDR2 SVGIG (reference sequence). CDR3 sequence reads: CAWRGLGGGGQFF. As DNA, the CDR3 is TGTGCCTGGAGGGGACTAGGGGGTGGAGGGCAGTTCTTC.

The rearrangement links TRBV12-3 or TRBV12-4 to TRBJ1-1; no clear D. V was cut by 1 base and J by 0 bases, with 3 bases left in between. This CDR3 comprises 13 residues. CDR3 in amino acids: CASSLVVNTEAFF. In nucleotides, the CDR3 is TGTGCCAGCAGTTTAGTCGTGAACACTGAAGCTTTCTTT.

Here the CDR3 DNA reads TGTGCCAGCACCCCGACGGACAGGGGATCCTACGAGCAGTACTTC. Protein sequence: CASTPTDRGSYEQYF. The V gene is TRBV7-2, the J gene TRBJ2-7; TRBD1 matches at 9 bases. The CDR3 spans 15 residues. The germline V gene has CDR1 SGHTA and CDR2 FQGNSA. Losses at the gene ends were 7 bases for V and 1 base for J; bases not matched to a gene: 8.

This clone appeared a single time. V is TRBV6-6 and J is TRBJ2-5, with 10 bases that match TRBD1. CDR1 and CDR2 (germline): MNHNY, SVGAGI (reference sequence). V shed 2 bases, J shed 7 bases, and the junction held 4 bases outside the gene matches. The CDR3 spans 14 residues. The CDR3 reads CASSYRTGGATQYF. Here the CDR3 DNA reads TGTGCCAGCAGTTACCGGACAGGGGGGGCGACCCAGTACTTC.

This chain joins TRBV5-1 and TRBJ2-6; 10 nucleotides align to TRBD2. Germline V CDR1 and CDR2: SGHRS, YFSETQ. The CDR3 spans 18 residues. With 4 bases clipped from V and 0 bases from J, the junction kept 7 bases outside the gene matches. The CDR3 DNA follows: TGCGCCAGCAGCGCAGGACTAGCGGCTCTCTCTGGGGCCAACGTCCTGACTTTC. It codes for CASSAGLAALSGANVLTF.

This clone was observed a handful of times. This rearrangement joins TRBV6-2 or TRBV6-3 to TRBJ1-5; D is undetermined. The V gene's germline CDR1 is MNHEY and CDR2 SVGEGT. The CDR3 extends over 14 amino acids. The germline V and J ends were trimmed by 5 bases and 3 bases, with 11 bases remaining between them. The CDR3 reads CASSPRWANQPQHF. For the CDR3, the DNA is TGTGCCAGCAGTCCCCGCTGGGCCAATCAGCCCCAGCATTTT.

The V and J genes are TRBV13 and TRBJ2-7; 12 bases match TRBD2. The CDR3 sequence is 18 residues long. Germline V gene lookup returns CDR1 PRHDT and CDR2 FYEKMQ (reference sequence). J was trimmed by 2 bases and V by 0 bases; bases with no gene match: 8. CDR3 in DNA: TGTGCCAGCAGCTTAGGGGCTAGCGGGAGGGCCAGGCCCTACGAGCAGTACTTC. Protein: CASSLGASGRARPYEQYF.